This T cell receptor (beta chain) was documented in a study of shared clonotypes between healthy human individuals. CD4+ cell separation produced CD45RA+ naive and CD45RA-negative memory subsets. Original processing notes: Filtering was not the same, since immunoSEQ gave junction-only sequences without quality scores. Clones were read by immunoSEQ multiplex PCR, and TCRdb kept only the in-frame ones, dropping some. V and J calls and clone size are copied from that table; D and trimming were computed from the DNA. The table has around 940,000 clones, 76% seen once. The CDR3 length is 14 residues. CDR1 and CDR2 from the germline V gene are KGHSH and LQKENI. The V end lost 1 base, the J end lost 8 bases, and 11 bases lay between the germline ends.

The receptor's source is a man aged 18-30 years in good health. The sample consisted of memory CD4+ T cells sorted from blood. Stated subset: CD45RA-negative fraction. The chain employs TRBV18 and TRBJ1-4, with no clear D. The CDR3 protein is CASSPRSLPEKLFF. CDR3 in DNA: TGTGCCAGCTCACCACGGTCTCTACCGGAAAAACTGTTTTTT. Combining the CDR3 with reference TRBV18 and TRBJ1-4 gives the whole variable domain NAGVMQNPRHLVRRRGQEARLRCSPMKGHSHVYWYRQLPEEGLKFMVYLQKENIIDESGMPKERFSAEFPKEGPSILRIQQVVRGDSAAYFCASSPRSLPEKLFFGSGTQLSVL.